This TCR beta chain derives from a study of control samples from healthy donors and cancer patients. This clone was seen only once. Germline V gene sequence: CDR1 SEHNR, CDR2 FQNEAQ (reference sequence). Germline trimming cut 4 bases from V and 3 bases from J; bases unmatched to any gene: 2. CDR3 length equals 14 residues. Measured with immunoSEQ multiplex PCR; TCRdb has only the in-frame clones, and not every one. The table shows more than 50,000 clones, with approximately 94% occurring only once. The source is a woman younger than 30 in good health. V is TRBV7-9 and J is TRBJ2-2, with TRBD1 matching 7 bases. The sequencing sample was made of blood. CDR3 in amino acids: CASSSGQYTGELFF. The CDR3 DNA reads as TGTGCCAGCAGCTCGGGACAGTACACCGGGGAGCTGTTTTTT.